This T cell receptor beta chain comes out of a study of Ad26.COV2.S vaccination and SARS-CoV-2 variants. At the level of the study: Enrolled in COV1001, the donor was in the Ad26.COV2.S trial arm, which received the vaccine. Each vaccinee took Ad26.COV2.S intramuscularly, once or twice 56 days apart.

Comments on this clone: The antigen remains unidentified.

Study conclusions and caveats: An underestimation of total T cell responses may have resulted from the TCR breadth and depth analyses.

The data were produced by immunoSEQ multiplex PCR, yet TCRdb's version contains in-frame clones alone and is incomplete. The sample contains roughly 700,000 clones, roughly nine tenths of which appear only once. Treatment given: approximately 18 received Ad26.COV2.S at low or high dose, single or two shots; several received placebo; per-sample allocation not given. At day 63 after the first vaccine or placebo injection, samples were drawn. The CDR3 spans 14 residues. CDR1 and CDR2 from the germline V gene are LGHNT and FRNRAP. The germline V and J ends were trimmed by 5 bases and 3 bases, with 13 bases remaining between them.

The sequence was collected from a person aged 18-65 years who received the Ad26.COV2.S COVID-19 vaccine or a placebo. The V gene is TRBV12-5, the J gene TRBJ1-1, with TRBD1 as a possible D gene (5 bases). Source: peripheral blood, taken in a trial of Ad26.COV2.S vaccine versus placebo. The CDR3 sequence is CASGPGSKDTEAFF. CDR3 nucleotide sequence: TGTGCTAGTGGTCCAGGGTCGAAAGACACTGAAGCTTTCTTT.